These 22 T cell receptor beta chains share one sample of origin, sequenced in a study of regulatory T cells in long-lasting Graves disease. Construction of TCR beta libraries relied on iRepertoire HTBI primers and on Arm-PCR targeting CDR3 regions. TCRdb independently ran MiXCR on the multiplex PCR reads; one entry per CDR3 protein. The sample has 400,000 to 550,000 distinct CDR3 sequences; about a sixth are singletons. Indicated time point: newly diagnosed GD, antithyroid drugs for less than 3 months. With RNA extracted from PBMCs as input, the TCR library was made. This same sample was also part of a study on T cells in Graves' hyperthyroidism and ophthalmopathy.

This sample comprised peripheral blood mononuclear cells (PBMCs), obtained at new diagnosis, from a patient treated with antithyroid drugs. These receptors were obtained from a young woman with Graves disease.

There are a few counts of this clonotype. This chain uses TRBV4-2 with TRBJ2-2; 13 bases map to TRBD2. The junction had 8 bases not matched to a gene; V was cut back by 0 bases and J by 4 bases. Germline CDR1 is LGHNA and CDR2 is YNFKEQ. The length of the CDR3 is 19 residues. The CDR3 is CASSQEPTGLAGSTGELFF. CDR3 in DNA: TGTGCCAGCAGCCAAGAACCTACGGGACTAGCGGGATCCACCGGGGAGCTGTTTTTT.

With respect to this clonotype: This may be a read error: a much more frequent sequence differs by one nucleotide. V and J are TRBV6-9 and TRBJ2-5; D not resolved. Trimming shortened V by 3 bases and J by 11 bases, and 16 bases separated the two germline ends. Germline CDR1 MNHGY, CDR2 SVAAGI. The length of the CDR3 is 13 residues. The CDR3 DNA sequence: TGTGCCAGCAGTTACGGGCGGTACAATGAGCAGTACTTC. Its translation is CASSYGRYNEQYF.

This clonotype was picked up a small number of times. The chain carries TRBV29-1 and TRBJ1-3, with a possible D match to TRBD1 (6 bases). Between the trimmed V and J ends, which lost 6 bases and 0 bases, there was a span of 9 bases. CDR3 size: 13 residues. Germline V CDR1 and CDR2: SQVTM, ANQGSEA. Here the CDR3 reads CSVADSSGNTIYF. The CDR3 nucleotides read TGCAGCGTCGCGGACAGCTCTGGAAACACCATATATTTT. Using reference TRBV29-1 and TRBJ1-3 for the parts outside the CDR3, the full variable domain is SAVISQKPSRDICQRGTSLTIQCQVDSQVTMMFWYRQQPGQSLTLIATANQGSEATYESGFVIDKFPISRPNLTFSTLTVSNMSPEDSSIYLCSVADSSGNTIYFGEGSWLTVV.

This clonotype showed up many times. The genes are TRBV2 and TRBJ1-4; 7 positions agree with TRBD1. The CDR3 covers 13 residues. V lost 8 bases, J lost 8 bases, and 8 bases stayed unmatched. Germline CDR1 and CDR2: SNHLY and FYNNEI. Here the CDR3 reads CASYGQGGEKLFF. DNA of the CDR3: TGTGCCAGCTACGGGCAGGGGGGCGAAAAACTGTTTTTT.

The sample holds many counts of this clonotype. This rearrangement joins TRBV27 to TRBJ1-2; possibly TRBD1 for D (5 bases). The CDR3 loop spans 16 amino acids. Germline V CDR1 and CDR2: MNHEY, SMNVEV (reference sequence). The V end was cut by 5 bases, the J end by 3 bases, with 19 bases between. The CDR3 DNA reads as TGTGCCAGCAGTCGCCGCAAACAGGCCGACTACTATGGCTACACCTTC. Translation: CASSRRKQADYYGYTF.

The CDR3 loop is CASSFLETVNTGELFF. The CDR3 DNA reads TGTGCCAGCAGTTTTCTAGAGACAGTTAACACCGGGGAGCTGTTTTTT. This chain joins TRBV27 and TRBJ2-2; possible D gene TRBD1, 5 bases. Germline V CDR1 and CDR2: MNHEY, SMNVEV (reference sequence). With 3 bases removed from V and 2 bases from J, the gap between germline ends came to 13 bases. This CDR3 is 16 amino acids long.

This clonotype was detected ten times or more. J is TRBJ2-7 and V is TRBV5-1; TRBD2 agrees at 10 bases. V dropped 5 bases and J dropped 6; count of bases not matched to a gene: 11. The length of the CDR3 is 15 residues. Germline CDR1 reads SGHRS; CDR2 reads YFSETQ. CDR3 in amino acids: CASSYSSGSLGEQYF. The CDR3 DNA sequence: TGCGCCAGCAGTTATTCTAGCGGGAGTTTGGGCGAGCAGTACTTC.

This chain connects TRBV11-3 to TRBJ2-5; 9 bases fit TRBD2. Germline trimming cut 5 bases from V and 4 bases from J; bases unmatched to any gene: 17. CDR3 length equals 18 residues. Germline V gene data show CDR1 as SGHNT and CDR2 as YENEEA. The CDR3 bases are TGTGCCAGCAGCCTATTAAGACTAGCGGAACCATCGAGAGAGACCCAGTACTTC. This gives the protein CASSLLRLAEPSRETQYF.

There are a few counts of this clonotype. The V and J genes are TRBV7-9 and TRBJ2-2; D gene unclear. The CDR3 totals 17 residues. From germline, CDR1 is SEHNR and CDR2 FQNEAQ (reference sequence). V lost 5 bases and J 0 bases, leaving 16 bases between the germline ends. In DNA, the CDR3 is TGTGCCAGCAGCGGAAGCAAAACAGTGGCGAACACCGGGGAGCTGTTTTTT. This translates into CASSGSKTVANTGELFF.

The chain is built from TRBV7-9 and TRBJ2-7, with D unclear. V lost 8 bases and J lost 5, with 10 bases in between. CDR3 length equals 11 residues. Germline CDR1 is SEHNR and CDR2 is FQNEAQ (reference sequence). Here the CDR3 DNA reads TGTGCCAGCGTGGCTACCAACGAGCAGTACTTC. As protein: CASVATNEQYF. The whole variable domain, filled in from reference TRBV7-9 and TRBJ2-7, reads DTGVSQNPRHKITKRGQNVTFRCDPISEHNRLYWYRQTLGQGPEFLTYFQNEAQLEKSRLLSDRFSAERPKGSFSTLEIQRTEQGDSAMYLCASVATNEQYFGPGTRLTVT.

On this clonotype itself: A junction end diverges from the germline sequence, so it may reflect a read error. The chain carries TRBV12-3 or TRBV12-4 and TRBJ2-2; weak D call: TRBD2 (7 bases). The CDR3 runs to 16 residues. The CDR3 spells CASSPEGGRGTGELIF. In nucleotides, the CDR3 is TGTGCCAGCAGCCCGGAGGGGGGGCGAGGCACCGGGGAGCTGATTTTT.

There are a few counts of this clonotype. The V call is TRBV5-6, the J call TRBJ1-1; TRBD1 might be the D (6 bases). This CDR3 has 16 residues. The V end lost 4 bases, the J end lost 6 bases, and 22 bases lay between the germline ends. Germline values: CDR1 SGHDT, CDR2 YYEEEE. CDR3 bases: TGTGCCAGCAGCACCCGCAACAGGGTTCTGGCCCCTGAAGCTTTCTTT. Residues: CASSTRNRVLAPEAFF.

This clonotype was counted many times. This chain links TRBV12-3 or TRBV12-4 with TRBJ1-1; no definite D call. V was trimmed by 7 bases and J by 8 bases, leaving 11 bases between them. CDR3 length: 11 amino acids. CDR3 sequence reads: CASNYGSEAFF. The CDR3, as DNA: TGTGCCAGCAATTACGGGAGCGAAGCTTTCTTT.

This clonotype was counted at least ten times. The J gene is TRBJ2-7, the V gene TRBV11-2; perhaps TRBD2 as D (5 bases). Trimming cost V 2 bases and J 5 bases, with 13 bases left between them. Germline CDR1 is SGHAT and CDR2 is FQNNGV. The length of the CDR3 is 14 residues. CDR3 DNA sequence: TGTGCCAGCAGCTTATGGCTAGCTCCTGACGAGCAGTACTTC. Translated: CASSLWLAPDEQYF.

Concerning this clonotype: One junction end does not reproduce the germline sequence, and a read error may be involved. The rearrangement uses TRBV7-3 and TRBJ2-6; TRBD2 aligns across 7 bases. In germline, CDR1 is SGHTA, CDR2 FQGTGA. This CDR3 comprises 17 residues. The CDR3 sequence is CANSRTSAGAGANVLTF. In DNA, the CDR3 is TGTGCCAACAGCCGAACGAGCGCGGGAGCTGGGGCCAACGTCCTGACTTTC.

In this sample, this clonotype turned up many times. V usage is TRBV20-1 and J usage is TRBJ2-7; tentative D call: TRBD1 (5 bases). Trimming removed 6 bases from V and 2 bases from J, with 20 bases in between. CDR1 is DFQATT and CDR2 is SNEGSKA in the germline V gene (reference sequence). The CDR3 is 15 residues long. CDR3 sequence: CSASAWGVNPYEQYF. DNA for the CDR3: TGCAGTGCAAGCGCCTGGGGCGTCAACCCCTACGAGCAGTACTTC.

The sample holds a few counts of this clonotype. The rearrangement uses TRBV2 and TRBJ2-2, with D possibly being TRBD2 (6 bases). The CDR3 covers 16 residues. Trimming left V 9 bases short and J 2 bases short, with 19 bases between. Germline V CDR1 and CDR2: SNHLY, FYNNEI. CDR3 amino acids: CASYPDSGLNTGELFF. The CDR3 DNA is TGTGCCAGTTACCCTGATAGCGGACTTAACACCGGGGAGCTGTTTTTT.

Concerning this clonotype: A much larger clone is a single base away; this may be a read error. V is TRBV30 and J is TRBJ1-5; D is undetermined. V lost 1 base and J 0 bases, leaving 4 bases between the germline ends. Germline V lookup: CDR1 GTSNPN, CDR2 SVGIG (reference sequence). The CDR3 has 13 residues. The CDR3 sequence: CAWSGNSNQPQHF. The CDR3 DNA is TGTGCCTGGAGTGGGAATAGCAATCAGCCCCAGCATTTT.

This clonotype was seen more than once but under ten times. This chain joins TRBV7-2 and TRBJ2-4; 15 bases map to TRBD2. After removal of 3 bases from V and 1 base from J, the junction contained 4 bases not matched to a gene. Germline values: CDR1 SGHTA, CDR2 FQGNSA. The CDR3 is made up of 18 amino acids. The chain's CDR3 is CASSFLGTSGRAKNIQYF. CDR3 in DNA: TGTGCCAGCAGCTTTCTCGGGACTAGCGGGAGGGCCAAAAACATTCAGTACTTC.

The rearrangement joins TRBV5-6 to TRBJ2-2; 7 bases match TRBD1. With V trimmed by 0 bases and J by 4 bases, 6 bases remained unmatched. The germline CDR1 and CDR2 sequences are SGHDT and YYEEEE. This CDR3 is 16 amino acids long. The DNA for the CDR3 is TGTGCCAGCAGCTTGGTTGGGACAGTCTCCACCGGGGAGCTGTTTTTT. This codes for CASSLVGTVSTGELFF.

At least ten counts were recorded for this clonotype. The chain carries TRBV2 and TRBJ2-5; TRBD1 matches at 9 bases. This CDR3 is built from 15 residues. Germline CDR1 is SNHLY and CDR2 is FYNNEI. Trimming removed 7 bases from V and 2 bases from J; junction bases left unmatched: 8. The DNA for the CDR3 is TGTGCCAGCACTCCCGACAGGGGGTCTCAAGAGACCCAGTACTTC. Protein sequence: CASTPDRGSQETQYF.

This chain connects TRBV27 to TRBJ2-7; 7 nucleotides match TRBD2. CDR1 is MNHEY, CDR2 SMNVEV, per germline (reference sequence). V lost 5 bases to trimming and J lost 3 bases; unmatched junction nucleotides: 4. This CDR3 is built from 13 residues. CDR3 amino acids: CASSKRDYYEQYF. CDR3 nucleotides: TGTGCCAGCAGTAAACGGGACTACTACGAGCAGTACTTC.